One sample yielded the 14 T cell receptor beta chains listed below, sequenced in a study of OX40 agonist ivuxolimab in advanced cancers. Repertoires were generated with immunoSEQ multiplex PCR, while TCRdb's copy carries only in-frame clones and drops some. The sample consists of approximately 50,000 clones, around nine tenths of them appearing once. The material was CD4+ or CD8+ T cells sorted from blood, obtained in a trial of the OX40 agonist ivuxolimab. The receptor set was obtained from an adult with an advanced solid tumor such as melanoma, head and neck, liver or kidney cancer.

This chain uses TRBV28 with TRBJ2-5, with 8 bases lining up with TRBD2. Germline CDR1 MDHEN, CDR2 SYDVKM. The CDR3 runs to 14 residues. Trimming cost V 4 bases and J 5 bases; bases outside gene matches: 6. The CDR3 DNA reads TGTGCCAGCAGTTCGGGACTAGTTCGGGAGACCCAGTACTTC. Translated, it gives CASSSGLVRETQYF.

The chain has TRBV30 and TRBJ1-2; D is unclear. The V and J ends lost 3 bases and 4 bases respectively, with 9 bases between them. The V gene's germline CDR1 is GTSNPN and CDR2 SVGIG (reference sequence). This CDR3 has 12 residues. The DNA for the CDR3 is TGTGCCTGGAGCAGACAAAGCTATGGCTACACCTTC. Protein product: CAWSRQSYGYTF.

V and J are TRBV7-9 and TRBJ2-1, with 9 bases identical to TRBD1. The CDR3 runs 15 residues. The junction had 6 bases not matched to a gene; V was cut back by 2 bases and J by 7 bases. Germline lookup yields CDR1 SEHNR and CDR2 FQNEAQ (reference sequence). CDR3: CASSLMGQGTNEQFF. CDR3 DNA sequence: TGTGCCAGCAGCTTAATGGGACAGGGCACGAATGAGCAGTTCTTC.

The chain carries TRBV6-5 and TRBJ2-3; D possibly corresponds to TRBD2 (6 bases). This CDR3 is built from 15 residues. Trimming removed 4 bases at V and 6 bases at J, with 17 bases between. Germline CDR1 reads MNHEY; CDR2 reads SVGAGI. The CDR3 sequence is CASSSVEAGSDTQYF. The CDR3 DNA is TGTGCCAGCAGTTCCGTAGAGGCGGGATCCGATACGCAGTATTTT.

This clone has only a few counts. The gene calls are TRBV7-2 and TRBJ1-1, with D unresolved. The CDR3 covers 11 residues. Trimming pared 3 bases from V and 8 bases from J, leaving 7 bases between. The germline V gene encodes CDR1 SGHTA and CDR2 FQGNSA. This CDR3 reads CASSFIGEAFF. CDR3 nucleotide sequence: TGTGCCAGCAGCTTCATCGGGGAAGCTTTCTTT.

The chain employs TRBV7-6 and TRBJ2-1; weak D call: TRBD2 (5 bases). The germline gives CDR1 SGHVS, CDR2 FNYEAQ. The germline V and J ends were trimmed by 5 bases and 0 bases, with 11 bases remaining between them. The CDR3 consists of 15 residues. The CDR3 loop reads CASSLGRGSYNEQFF. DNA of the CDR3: TGTGCCAGCAGCCTCGGACGGGGCTCCTACAATGAGCAGTTCTTC.

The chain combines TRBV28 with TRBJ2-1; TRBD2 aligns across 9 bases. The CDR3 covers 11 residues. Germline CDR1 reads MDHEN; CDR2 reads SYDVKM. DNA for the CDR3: TGTGCGCTAGCGGGAAATGATGAGCAGTTCTTC. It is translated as CALAGNDEQFF.

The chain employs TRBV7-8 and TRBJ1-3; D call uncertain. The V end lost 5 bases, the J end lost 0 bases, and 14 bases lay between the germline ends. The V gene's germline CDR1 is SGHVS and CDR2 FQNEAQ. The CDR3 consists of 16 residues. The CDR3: CASSGKGRSSGNTIYF. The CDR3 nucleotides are TGTGCCAGCAGCGGAAAGGGAAGGAGCTCTGGAAACACCATATATTTT.

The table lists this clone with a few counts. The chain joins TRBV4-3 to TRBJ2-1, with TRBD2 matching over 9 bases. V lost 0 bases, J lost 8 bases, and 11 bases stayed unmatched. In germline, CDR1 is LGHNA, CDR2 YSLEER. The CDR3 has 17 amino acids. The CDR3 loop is CASSQDGLARIMDEQFF. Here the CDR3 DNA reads TGCGCCAGCAGCCAAGACGGACTAGCGAGGATAATGGATGAGCAGTTCTTC.

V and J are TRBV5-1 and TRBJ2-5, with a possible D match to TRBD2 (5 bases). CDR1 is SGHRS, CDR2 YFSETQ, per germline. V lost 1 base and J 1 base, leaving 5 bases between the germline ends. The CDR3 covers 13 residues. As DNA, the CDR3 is TGCGCCAGCAGCTTGAGCGGCCAAGAGACCCAGTACTTC. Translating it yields CASSLSGQETQYF.

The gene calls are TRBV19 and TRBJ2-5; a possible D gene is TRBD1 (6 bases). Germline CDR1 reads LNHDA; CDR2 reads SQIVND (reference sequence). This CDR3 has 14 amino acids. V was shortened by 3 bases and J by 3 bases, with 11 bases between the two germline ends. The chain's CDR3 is CASSMPGQKETQYF. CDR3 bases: TGTGCCAGTAGTATGCCCGGACAGAAAGAGACCCAGTACTTC. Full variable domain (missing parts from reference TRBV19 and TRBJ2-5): DGGITQSPKYLFRKEGQNVTLSCEQNLNHDAMYWYRQDPGQGLRLIYYSQIVNDFQKGDIAEGYSVSREKKESFPLTVTSAQKNPTAFYLCASSMPGQKETQYFGPGTRLLVL.

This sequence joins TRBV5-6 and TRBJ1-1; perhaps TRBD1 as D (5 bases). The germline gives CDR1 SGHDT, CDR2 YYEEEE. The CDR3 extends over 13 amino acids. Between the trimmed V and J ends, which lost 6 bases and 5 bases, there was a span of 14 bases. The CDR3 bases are TGTGCCAGCATCCTCCAGGGAGGGACTGAAGCTTTCTTT. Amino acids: CASILQGGTEAFF.

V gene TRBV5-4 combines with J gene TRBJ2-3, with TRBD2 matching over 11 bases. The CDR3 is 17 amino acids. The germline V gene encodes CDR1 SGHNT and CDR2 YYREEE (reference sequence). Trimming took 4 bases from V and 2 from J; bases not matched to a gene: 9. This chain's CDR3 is CASSINIAGGPTDTQYF. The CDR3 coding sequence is TGTGCCAGCAGCATAAATATAGCGGGAGGGCCCACAGATACGCAGTATTTT.

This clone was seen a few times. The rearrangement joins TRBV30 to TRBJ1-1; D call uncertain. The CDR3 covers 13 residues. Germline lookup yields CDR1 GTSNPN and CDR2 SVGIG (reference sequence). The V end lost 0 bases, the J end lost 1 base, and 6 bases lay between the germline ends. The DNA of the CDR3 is TGTGCCTGGAGTGTACTAGCGAACACTGAAGCTTTCTTT. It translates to CAWSVLANTEAFF.